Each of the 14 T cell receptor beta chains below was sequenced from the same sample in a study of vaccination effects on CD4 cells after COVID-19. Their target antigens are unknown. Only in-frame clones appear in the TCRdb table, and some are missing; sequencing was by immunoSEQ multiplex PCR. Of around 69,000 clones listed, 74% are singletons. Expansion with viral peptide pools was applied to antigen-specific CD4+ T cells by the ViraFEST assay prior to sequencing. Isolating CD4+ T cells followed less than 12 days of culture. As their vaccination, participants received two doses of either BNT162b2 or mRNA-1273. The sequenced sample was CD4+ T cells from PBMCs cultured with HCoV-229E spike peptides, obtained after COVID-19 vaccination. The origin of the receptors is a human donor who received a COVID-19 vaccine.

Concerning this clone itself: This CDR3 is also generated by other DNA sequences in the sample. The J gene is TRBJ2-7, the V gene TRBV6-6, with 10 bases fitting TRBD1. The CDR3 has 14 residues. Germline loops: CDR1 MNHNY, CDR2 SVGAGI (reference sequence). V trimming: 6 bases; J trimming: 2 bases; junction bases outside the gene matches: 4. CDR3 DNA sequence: TGTGCCAGCAGCCCAGGACAGGGGGCCTACGAGCAGTACGTC. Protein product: CASSPGQGAYEQYV.

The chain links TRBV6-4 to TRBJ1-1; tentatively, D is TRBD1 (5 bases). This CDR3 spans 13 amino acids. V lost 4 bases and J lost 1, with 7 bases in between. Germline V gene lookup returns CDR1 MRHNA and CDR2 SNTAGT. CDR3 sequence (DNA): TGTGCCAGCAGTGGCGACAGGAACACTGAAGCTTTCTTT. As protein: CASSGDRNTEAFF.

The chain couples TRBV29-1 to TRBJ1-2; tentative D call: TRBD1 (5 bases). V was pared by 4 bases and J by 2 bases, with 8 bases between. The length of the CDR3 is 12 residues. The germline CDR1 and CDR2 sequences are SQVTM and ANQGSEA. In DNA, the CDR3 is TGCAGCGTTGTTAGGGACAACTATGGCTACACCTTC. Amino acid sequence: CSVVRDNYGYTF. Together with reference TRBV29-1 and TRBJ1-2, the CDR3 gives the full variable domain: SAVISQKPSRDICQRGTSLTIQCQVDSQVTMMFWYRQQPGQSLTLIATANQGSEATYESGFVIDKFPISRPNLTFSTLTVSNMSPEDSSIYLCSVVRDNYGYTFGSGTRLTVV.

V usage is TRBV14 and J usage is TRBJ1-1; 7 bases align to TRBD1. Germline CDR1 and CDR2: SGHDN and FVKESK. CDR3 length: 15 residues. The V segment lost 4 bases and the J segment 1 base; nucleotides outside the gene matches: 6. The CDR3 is CASSRQGLGNTEAFF. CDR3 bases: TGTGCCAGCAGCCGACAGGGTTTAGGGAACACTGAAGCTTTCTTT.

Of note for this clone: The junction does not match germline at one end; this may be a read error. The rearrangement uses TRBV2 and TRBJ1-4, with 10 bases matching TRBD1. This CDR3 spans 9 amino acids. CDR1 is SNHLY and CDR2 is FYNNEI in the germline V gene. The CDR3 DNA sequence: TGTGCCATCCGGGACAGGGGCATTTTT. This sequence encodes CAIRDRGIF.

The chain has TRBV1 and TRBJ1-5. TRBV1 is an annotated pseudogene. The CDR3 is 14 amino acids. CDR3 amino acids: CTSSQDLEYQPQHF. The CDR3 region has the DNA TGCACCAGCAGCCAAGATCTGGAATATCAGCCCCAGCATTTT.

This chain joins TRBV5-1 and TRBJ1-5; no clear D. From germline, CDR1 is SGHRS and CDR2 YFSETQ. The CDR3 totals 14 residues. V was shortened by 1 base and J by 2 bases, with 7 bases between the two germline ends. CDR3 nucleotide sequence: TGCGCCAGCAGCTTGAAGAAGGGCAATCAGCCCCAGCATTTT. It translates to CASSLKKGNQPQHF.

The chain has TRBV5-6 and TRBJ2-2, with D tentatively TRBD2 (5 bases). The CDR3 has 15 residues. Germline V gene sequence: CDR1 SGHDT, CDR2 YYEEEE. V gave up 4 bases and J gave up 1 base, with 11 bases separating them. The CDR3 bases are TGTGCCAGCAGCCCGATCGGGGTGAACACCGGGGAGCTGTTTTTT. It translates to CASSPIGVNTGELFF.

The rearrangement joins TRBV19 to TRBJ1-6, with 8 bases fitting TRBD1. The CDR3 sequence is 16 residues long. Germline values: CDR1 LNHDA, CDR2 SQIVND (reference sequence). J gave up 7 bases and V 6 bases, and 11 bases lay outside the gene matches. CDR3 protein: CASRTNGRGLNSPLHF. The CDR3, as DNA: TGTGCCAGTAGGACGAACGGCAGGGGGCTAAATTCACCCCTCCACTTT.

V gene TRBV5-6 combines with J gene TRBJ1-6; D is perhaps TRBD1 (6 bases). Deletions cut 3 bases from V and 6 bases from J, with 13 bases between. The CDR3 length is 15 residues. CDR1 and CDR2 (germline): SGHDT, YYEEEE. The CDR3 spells CASSWGRGSNSPLHF. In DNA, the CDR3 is TGTGCCAGCAGCTGGGGGAGGGGGAGTAATTCACCCCTCCACTTT.

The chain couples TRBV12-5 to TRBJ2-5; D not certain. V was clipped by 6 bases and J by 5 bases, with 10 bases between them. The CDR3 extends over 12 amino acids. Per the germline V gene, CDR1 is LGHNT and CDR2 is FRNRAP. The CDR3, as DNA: TGTGCTAGTGGCCGCCTGGATGAGACCCAGTACTTC. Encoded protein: CASGRLDETQYF. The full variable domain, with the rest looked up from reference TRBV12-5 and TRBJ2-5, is DARVTQTPRHKVTEMGQEVTMRCQPILGHNTVFWYRQTMMQGLELLAYFRNRAPLDDSGMPKDRFSAEMPDATLATLKIQPSEPRDSAVYFCASGRLDETQYFGPGTRLLVL.

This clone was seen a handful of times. The CDR3: CASSLASASGEQFF. CDR3 nucleotide sequence: TGTGCCAGCAGCTTAGCGTCGGCTAGCGGCGAGCAGTTCTTC. This chain links TRBV7-3 with TRBJ2-1; 7 bases line up with TRBD2. Germline V lookup: CDR1 SGHTA, CDR2 FQGTGA. Trimming removed 2 bases from V and 10 bases from J; junction bases left unmatched: 8. CDR3 size: 14 residues. Together with reference TRBV7-3 and TRBJ2-1, the CDR3 gives the full variable domain: GAGVSQTPSNKVTEKGKYVELRCDPISGHTALYWYRQSLGQGPEFLIYFQGTGAADDSGLPNDRFFAVRPEGSVSTLKIQRTERGDSAVYLCASSLASASGEQFFGPGTRLTVL.

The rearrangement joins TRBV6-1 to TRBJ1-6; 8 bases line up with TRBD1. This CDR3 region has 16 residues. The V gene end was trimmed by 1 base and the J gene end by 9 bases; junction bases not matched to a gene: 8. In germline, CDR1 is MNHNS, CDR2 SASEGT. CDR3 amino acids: CASSEERNRGISPLHF. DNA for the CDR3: TGTGCCAGCAGTGAAGAAAGGAACAGGGGGATTTCACCCCTCCACTTT.

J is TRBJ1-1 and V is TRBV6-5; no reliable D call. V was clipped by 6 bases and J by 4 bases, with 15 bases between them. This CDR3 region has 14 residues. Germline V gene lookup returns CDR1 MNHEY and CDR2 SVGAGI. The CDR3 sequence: CASRILGRGTEAFF. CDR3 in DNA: TGTGCCAGCAGGATCTTGGGGAGAGGCACTGAAGCTTTCTTT.